A single TCR beta chain is shown here with its context. This sample is part of a study of PD-1 and CTLA-4 blockade in melanoma. The table came from immunoSEQ multiplex PCR; TCRdb's copy has only in-frame clones and leaves some out. Of about 18,000 clones listed, roughly 73% are singletons. The sample was CD8+ T cells from peripheral blood, taken before anti-PD-1 treatment. The sequence derives from a human donor with melanoma.

The CDR3: CASSISRTDPYYEQYF. CDR3 coding DNA: TGTGCCAGTAGTATCTCCCGGACTGACCCCTACTACGAGCAGTACTTC. V and J are TRBV19 and TRBJ2-7; D might be TRBD2 (5 bases). The ends were cut back, 3 bases at V and 3 bases at J, with 18 bases in the middle. CDR3 length: 16 amino acids. Per germline, CDR1 LNHDA and CDR2 SQIVND (reference sequence).